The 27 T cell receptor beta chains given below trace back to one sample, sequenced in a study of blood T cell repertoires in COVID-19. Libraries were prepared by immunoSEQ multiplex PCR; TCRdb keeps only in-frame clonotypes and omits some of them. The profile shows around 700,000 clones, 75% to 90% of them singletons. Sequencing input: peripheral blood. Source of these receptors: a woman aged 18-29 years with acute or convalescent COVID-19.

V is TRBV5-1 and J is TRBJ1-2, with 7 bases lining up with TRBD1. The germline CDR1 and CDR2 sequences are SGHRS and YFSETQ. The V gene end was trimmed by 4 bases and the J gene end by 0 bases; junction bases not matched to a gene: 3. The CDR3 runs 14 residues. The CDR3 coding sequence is TGCGCCAGCAGCGCCGGACAGGCTAACTATGGCTACACCTTC. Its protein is CASSAGQANYGYTF.

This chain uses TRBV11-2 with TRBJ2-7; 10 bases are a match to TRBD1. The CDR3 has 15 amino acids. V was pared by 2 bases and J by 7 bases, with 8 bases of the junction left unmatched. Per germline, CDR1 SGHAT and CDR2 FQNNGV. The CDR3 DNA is TGTGCCAGCAGCTTACGGGACAGGGGCCGGCGGGAGCAGTACTTC. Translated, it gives CASSLRDRGRREQYF.

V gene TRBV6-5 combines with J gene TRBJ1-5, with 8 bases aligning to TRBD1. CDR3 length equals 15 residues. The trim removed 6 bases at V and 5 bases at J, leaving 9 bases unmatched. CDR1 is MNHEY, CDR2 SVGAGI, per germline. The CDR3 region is CASRLGQGAYQPQHF. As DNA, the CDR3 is TGTGCCAGCAGACTCGGACAGGGCGCTTATCAGCCCCAGCATTTT.

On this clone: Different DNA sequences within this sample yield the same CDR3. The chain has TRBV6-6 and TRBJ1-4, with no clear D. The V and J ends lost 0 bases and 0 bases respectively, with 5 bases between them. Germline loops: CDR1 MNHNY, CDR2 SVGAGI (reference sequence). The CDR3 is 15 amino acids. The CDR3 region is CASSYSGATNEKLFF. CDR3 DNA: TGTGCCAGCAGTTACTCAGGAGCAACTAATGAAAAACTGTTTTTT.

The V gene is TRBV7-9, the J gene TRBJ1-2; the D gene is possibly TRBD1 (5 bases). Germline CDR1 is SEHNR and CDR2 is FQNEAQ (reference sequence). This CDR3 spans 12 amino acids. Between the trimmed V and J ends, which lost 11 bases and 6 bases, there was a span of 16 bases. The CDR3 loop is CASRRIGDGYTF. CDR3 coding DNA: TGTGCCTCGAGACGGATAGGGGATGGCTACACCTTC.

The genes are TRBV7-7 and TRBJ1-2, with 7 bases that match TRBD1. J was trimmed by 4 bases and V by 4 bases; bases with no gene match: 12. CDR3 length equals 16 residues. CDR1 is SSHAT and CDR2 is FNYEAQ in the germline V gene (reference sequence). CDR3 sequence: CASSSIQGLVLYGYTF. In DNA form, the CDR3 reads TGTGCCAGCAGCTCCATACAGGGGTTAGTCCTCTATGGCTACACCTTC.

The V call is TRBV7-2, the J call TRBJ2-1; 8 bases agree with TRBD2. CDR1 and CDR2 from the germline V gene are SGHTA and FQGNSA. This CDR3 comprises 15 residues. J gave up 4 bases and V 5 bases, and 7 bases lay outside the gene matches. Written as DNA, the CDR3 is TGTGCCAGCAGCGTTACGGGGGGGGTGTACAATGAGCAGTTCTTC. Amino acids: CASSVTGGVYNEQFF.

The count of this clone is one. The CDR3 nucleotides read TGTGCCAGCAGTTCCTCACAGAACGAGCAGTACTTC. Protein sequence: CASSSSQNEQYF. The chain joins TRBV28 to TRBJ2-7, with D unclear. This CDR3 has 12 amino acids. Trimming took 4 bases from V and 5 from J, leaving 9 bases between them. The germline V gene has CDR1 MDHEN and CDR2 SYDVKM.

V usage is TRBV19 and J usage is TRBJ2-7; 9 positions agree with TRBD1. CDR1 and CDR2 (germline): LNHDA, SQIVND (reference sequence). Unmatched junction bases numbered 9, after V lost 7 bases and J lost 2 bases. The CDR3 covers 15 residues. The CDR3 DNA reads TGTGCCAGTACCGGGGGACAGGGACGGGCCTACGAGCAGTACTTC. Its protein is CASTGGQGRAYEQYF.

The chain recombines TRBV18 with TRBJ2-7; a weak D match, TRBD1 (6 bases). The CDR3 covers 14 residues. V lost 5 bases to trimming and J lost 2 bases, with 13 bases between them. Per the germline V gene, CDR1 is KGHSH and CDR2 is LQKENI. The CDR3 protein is CASSLSRGPYEQYF. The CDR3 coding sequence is TGTGCCAGCTCATTGTCCAGGGGCCCCTACGAGCAGTACTTC.

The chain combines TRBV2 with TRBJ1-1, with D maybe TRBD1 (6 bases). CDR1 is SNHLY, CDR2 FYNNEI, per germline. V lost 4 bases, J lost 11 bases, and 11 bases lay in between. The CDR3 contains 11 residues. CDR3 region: CASSVDRRAFF. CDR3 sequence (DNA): TGTGCCAGCAGTGTTGACAGGAGGGCTTTCTTT.

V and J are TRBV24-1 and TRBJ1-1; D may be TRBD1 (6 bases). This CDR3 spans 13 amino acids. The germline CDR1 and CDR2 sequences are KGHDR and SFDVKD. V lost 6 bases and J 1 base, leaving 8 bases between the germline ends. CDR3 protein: CATSKGQNTEAFF. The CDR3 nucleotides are TGTGCCACCAGTAAGGGACAGAACACTGAAGCTTTCTTT.

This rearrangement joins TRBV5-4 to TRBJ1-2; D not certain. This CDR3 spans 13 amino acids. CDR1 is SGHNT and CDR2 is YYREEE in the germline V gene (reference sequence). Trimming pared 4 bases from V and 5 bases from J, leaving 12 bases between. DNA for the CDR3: TGTGCCAGCAGCCCCCCGGAGTGGTATGGCTACACCTTC. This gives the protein CASSPPEWYGYTF.

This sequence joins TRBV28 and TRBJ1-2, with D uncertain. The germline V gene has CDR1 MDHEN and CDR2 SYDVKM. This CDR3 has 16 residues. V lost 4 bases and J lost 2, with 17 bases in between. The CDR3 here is CASSSSGKGLNYGYTF. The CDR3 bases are TGTGCCAGCAGTTCCAGCGGTAAGGGCCTGAACTATGGCTACACCTTC.

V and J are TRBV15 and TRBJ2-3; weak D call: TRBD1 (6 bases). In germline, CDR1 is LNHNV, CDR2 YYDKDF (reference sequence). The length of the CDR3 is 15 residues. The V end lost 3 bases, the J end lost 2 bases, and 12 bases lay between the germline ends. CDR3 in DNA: TGTGCCACCAGCAGGACAGGAAGATACACAGATACGCAGTATTTT. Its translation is CATSRTGRYTDTQYF.

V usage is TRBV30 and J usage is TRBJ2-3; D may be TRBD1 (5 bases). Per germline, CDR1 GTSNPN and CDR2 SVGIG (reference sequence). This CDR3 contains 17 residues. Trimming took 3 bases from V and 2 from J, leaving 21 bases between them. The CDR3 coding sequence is TGTGCCTGGAGGCCCCATCGGAAGGGGCCCCTCACAGATACGCAGTATTTT. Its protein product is CAWRPHRKGPLTDTQYF.

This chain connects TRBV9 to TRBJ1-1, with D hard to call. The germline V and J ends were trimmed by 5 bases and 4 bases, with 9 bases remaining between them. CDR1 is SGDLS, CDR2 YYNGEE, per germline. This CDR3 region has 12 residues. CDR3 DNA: TGTGCCAGCAGGAGGGCCGGCACTGAAGCTTTCTTT. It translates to CASRRAGTEAFF.

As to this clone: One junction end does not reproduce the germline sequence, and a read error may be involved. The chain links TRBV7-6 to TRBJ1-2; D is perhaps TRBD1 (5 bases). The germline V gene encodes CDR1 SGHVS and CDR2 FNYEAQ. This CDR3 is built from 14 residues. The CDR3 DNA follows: TGTGCCAGCAGCTTAGGGGGGGACGGCACCTACTTCGCCTTC. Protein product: CASSLGGDGTYFAF.

The CDR3 DNA reads as TGTGCCAGCGGGGGACTAGCGGGGTTCACAGATACGCAGTATTTT. Its translation: CASGGLAGFTDTQYF. The chain combines TRBV3-1 (or the pseudogene TRBV3-2) with TRBJ2-3; 13 bases map to TRBD2. The trim removed 8 bases at V and 2 bases at J, leaving 4 bases unmatched. CDR1 is LGHDT and CDR2 is YNNKEL in the germline V gene (reference sequence). This CDR3 is 15 amino acids long.

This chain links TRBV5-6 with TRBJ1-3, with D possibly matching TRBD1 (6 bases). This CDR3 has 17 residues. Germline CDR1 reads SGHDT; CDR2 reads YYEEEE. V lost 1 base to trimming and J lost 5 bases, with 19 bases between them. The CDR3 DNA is TGTGCCAGCAGCTTGACGCCGGGACACCTAGGACGAAACACCATATATTTT. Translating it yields CASSLTPGHLGRNTIYF.

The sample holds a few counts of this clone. The CDR3 region is CATRGPQRGEKLFF. The CDR3 DNA reads TGTGCCACTAGGGGGCCCCAAAGGGGTGAAAAACTGTTTTTT. The chain is built from TRBV6-5 and TRBJ1-4; 7 bases align to TRBD1. The germline CDR1 and CDR2 sequences are MNHEY and SVGAGI. The V gene end was trimmed by 10 bases and the J gene end by 7 bases; junction bases not matched to a gene: 12. This CDR3 region has 14 residues.

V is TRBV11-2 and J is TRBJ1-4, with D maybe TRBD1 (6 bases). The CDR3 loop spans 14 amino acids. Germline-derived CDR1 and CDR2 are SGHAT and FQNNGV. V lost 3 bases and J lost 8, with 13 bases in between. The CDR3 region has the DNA TGTGCCAGCAGCTTTTTAGGGGGACGGGAAAAACTGTTTTTT. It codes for CASSFLGGREKLFF. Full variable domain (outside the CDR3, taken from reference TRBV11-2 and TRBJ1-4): EAGVAQSPRYKIIEKRQSVAFWCNPISGHATLYWYQQILGQGPKLLIQFQNNGVVDDSQLPKDRFSAERLKGVDSTLKIQPAKLEDSAVYLCASSFLGGREKLFFGSGTQLSVL.

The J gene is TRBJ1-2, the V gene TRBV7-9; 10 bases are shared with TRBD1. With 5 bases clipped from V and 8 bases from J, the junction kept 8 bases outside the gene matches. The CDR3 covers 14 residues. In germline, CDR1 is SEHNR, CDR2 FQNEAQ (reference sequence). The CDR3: CASSNPGTGEGYTF. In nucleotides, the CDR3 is TGTGCCAGCAGCAACCCCGGGACAGGGGAAGGCTACACCTTC. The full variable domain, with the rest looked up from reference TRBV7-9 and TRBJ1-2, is DTGVSQNPRHKITKRGQNVTFRCDPISEHNRLYWYRQTLGQGPEFLTYFQNEAQLEKSRLLSDRFSAERPKGSFSTLEIQRTEQGDSAMYLCASSNPGTGEGYTFGSGTRLTVV.

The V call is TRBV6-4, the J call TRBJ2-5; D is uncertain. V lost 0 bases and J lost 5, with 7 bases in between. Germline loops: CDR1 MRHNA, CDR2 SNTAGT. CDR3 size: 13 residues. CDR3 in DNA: TGTGCCAGCAGTGACTCTCCTGGCGAGACCCAGTACTTC. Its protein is CASSDSPGETQYF.

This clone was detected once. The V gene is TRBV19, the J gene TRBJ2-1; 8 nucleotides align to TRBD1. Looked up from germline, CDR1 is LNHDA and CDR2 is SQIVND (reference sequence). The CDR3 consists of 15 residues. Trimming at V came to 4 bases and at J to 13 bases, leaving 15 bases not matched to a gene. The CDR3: CASSRKDRAALSQFF. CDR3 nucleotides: TGTGCCAGTAGTAGAAAGGACAGGGCTGCCCTCTCACAGTTCTTC. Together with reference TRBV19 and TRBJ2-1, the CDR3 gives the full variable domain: DGGITQSPKYLFRKEGQNVTLSCEQNLNHDAMYWYRQDPGQGLRLIYYSQIVNDFQKGDIAEGYSVSREKKESFPLTVTSAQKNPTAFYLCASSRKDRAALSQFFGPGTRLTVL.

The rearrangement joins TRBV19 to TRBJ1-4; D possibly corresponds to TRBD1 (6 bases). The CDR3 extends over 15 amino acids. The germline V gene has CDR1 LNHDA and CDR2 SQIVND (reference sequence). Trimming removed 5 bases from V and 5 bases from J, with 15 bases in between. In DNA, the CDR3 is TGTGCCAGTAGTCTGCGGACAGAAGTAAATGAAAAACTGTTTTTT. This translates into CASSLRTEVNEKLFF.

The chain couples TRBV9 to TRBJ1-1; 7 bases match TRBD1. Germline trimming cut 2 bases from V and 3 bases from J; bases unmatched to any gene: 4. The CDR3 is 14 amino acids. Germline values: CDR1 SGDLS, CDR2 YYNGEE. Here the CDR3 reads CASSVLTGHTEAFF. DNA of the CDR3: TGTGCCAGCAGCGTCCTGACAGGGCACACTGAAGCTTTCTTT.